The sequence of this TCR beta chain was determined in a study of T cells after yellow fever vaccination. Each CDR3 protein gets one entry after TCRdb re-called the 5' RACE reads with MiXCR. In the table there are about 96,000 distinct CDR3 sequences, roughly 10% of which are singletons. Trimming stripped 8 bases from V and 4 bases from J, with 21 bases between. The CDR3 is 15 amino acids. Germline V CDR1 and CDR2: ENHRY, SYGVKD. The sequence was obtained from a young man who received the YFV17D yellow fever vaccine. Sequences were derived from CD8+ T cells not binding an NS4B(214-222) dextramer, sorted from PBMCs, sampled roughly 15 days after the first yellow fever vaccination. This rearrangement joins TRBV10-3 to TRBJ2-7; perhaps TRBD1 as D (6 bases). For the CDR3, the DNA is TGTGCCATCCGCCTACCGGACAGCATCCTTTACGAGCAGTACTTC. Translated: CAIRLPDSILYEQYF.